The 4 T cell receptor beta chains in this list originate from one sample, sequenced in a study of shared clonotypes between healthy human individuals. Naive CD8 cells lacked CD45RO and underwent positive selection for CCR7, leaving out terminally differentiated effector memory CD45RA+ cells. Clones were read by immunoSEQ multiplex PCR, and TCRdb kept only the in-frame ones, dropping some. Here the sample spans roughly 2 million clones, roughly 94% being singletons. Sequencing was performed on naive CD8+ T cells sorted from blood. Every receptor here comes from a man in his late teens or twenties in good health.

To note about this clone: Other DNA sequences in the same sample also yield this CDR3. The chain has TRBV2 and TRBJ2-5; 7 bases align to TRBD1. Trimming took 6 bases from V and 3 from J; bases not matched to a gene: 4. Germline lookup yields CDR1 SNHLY and CDR2 FYNNEI. This CDR3 is 13 amino acids long. The CDR3 DNA sequence: TGTGCCAGCAGGGATGGGACAGAAGAGACCCAGTACTTC. Translation gives CASRDGTEETQYF.

This clone was observed once. J is TRBJ1-6 and V is TRBV6-1; 9 nucleotides agree with TRBD1. Germline V gene sequence: CDR1 MNHNS, CDR2 SASEGT. V was pared by 2 bases and J by 0 bases, with 11 bases of the junction left unmatched. CDR3 length equals 20 residues. The CDR3 region is CASSESGDRDLFSYNSPLHF. CDR3 DNA: TGTGCCAGCAGTGAATCAGGGGACAGGGACCTCTTCTCCTATAATTCACCCCTCCACTTT.

Remarks on this clone: Other DNA sequences in the same sample also yield this CDR3. The chain links TRBV4-1 to TRBJ1-1, with D possibly TRBD1 on 6 matching bases. V lost 4 bases to trimming and J lost 2 bases, with 11 bases between them. CDR3 length: 14 amino acids. CDR1 and CDR2 from the germline V gene are MGHRA and YSYEKL. The chain's CDR3 is CASSPRGGNTEAFF. The CDR3 DNA sequence: TGCGCCAGCAGCCCCCGCGGGGGCAACACTGAAGCTTTCTTT.

The chain is built from TRBV7-3 and TRBJ2-5; TRBD1 is a possible D gene (7 bases). CDR1 is SGHTA and CDR2 is FQGTGA in the germline V gene. With 5 bases removed from V and 5 bases from J, the gap between germline ends came to 21 bases. This CDR3 region has 16 residues. This CDR3 is CASSQVGGAEGETQYF. As DNA, the CDR3 is TGTGCCAGCAGCCAAGTAGGGGGCGCGGAGGGCGAGACCCAGTACTTC.